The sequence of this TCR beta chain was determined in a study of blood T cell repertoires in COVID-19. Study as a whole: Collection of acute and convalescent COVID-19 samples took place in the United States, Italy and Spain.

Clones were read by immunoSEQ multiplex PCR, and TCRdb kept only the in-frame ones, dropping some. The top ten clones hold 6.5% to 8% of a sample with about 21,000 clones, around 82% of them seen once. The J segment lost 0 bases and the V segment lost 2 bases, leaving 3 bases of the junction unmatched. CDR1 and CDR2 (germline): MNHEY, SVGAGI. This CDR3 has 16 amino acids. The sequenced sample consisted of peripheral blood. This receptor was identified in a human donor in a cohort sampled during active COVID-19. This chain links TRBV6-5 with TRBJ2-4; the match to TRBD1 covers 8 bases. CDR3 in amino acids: CASSYGQGLAKNIQYF. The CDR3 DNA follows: TGTGCCAGCAGTTACGGACAGGGTTTAGCCAAAAACATTCAGTACTTC.